Following are 12 T cell receptor beta chains from one sample sequenced in a study of blood T cell repertoires in COVID-19. Sequencing used immunoSEQ multiplex PCR; TCRdb keeps in-frame clones, though not all of them. The table includes about 260,000 clones, 84% detected once. Material: peripheral blood. The receptors were sampled from a woman aged 40 to 55 who had recovered from COVID-19.

The V gene is TRBV5-1, the J gene TRBJ1-1, with D tentatively TRBD1 (5 bases). The CDR3 loop spans 13 amino acids. Germline V lookup: CDR1 SGHRS, CDR2 YFSETQ. The V gene lost 4 bases and the J gene lost 7 bases, with 14 bases spanning the gap. As DNA, the CDR3 is TGCGCCAGCAGCGCGGTACTTGACAGTGAAGCTTTCTTT. This codes for CASSAVLDSEAFF.

This clone was detected only a few times. Here the CDR3 reads CASRLTGGEDQPQHF. CDR3 DNA sequence: TGTGCCAGCAGATTAACAGGGGGAGAGGATCAGCCCCAGCATTTT. The rearrangement uses TRBV2 and TRBJ1-5; 8 bases are a match to TRBD1. Germline CDR1 and CDR2: SNHLY and FYNNEI. The trim removed 6 bases at V and 5 bases at J, leaving 9 bases unmatched. This CDR3 is built from 15 residues.

This CDR3 reads CASSLSQGYGYTF. The CDR3 DNA follows: TGTGCCAGCAGCTTAAGCCAGGGTTATGGCTACACCTTC. The V call is TRBV11-2, the J call TRBJ1-2; D is perhaps TRBD1 (5 bases). This CDR3 is 13 amino acids long. CDR1 is SGHAT and CDR2 is FQNNGV in the germline V gene. Trimming took 2 bases from V and 5 from J, leaving 9 bases between them.

This clone was found a few times. The rearrangement links TRBV2 to TRBJ2-7; the match to TRBD1 covers 8 bases. Germline V CDR1 and CDR2: SNHLY, FYNNEI. This CDR3 region has 14 residues. V shed 9 bases, J shed 0 bases, and the junction held 7 bases outside the gene matches. The CDR3 DNA reads as TGTGCCAGTAACCGGGACAGGTACTCCTACGAGCAGTACTTC. It codes for CASNRDRYSYEQYF.

The genes are TRBV5-1 and TRBJ1-4; D not resolved. Germline V gene lookup returns CDR1 SGHRS and CDR2 YFSETQ. V shed 1 base and J shed 3 bases, with 10 bases lying between them. This CDR3 is 15 amino acids long. This CDR3 is CASSLNWQSNEKLFF. The CDR3 nucleotides are TGCGCCAGCAGCTTGAATTGGCAGTCTAATGAAAAACTGTTTTTT.

The V gene is TRBV6-5, the J gene TRBJ1-2; tentatively, D is TRBD1 (5 bases). Per germline, CDR1 MNHEY and CDR2 SVGAGI. V lost 6 bases to trimming and J lost 5 bases, with 16 bases between them. The CDR3 contains 14 residues. The CDR3 DNA sequence: TGTGCCAGCAGAGCCTCGGTAGCAGGGTATGGCTACACCTTC. This codes for CASRASVAGYGYTF.

The chain recombines TRBV2 with TRBJ1-1; D is ambiguous. Per the germline V gene, CDR1 is SNHLY and CDR2 is FYNNEI. The CDR3 sequence is 15 residues long. Trimming stripped 5 bases from V and 3 bases from J, with 16 bases between. The DNA of the CDR3 is TGTGCCAGCAGTCGCCGCGGGATTCTTGACACTGAAGCTTTCTTT. Translating it yields CASSRRGILDTEAFF.

This clone was recorded once. This chain uses TRBV19 with TRBJ2-2, with a weak D call TRBD1 (6 bases). Germline V lookup: CDR1 LNHDA, CDR2 SQIVND (reference sequence). This CDR3 has 18 amino acids. V shed 5 bases and J shed 0 bases, with 19 bases lying between them. CDR3 in amino acids: CASSSGTTFFANTGELFF. In DNA, the CDR3 is TGTGCCAGTAGTTCGGGGACAACATTCTTCGCGAACACCGGGGAGCTGTTTTTT.

J is TRBJ2-7 and V is TRBV7-6; TRBD1 is a possible D gene (6 bases). Looked up from germline, CDR1 is SGHVS and CDR2 is FNYEAQ. The CDR3 length is 15 residues. V gave up 5 bases and J gave up 3 bases, with 17 bases separating them. CDR3 amino acids: CASSKIQGALYEQYF. The CDR3 DNA is TGTGCCAGCAGCAAGATACAGGGAGCTCTCTACGAGCAGTACTTC.

The chain employs TRBV10-3 and TRBJ1-1; D call uncertain. Germline loops: CDR1 ENHRY, CDR2 SYGVKD. The V gene lost 8 bases and the J gene lost 0 bases, with 10 bases spanning the gap. This CDR3 has 13 amino acids. The CDR3 reads CAIRPRVNTEAFF. DNA for the CDR3: TGTGCCATCCGACCCCGGGTGAACACTGAAGCTTTCTTT.

This chain joins TRBV28 and TRBJ2-7; 10 bases map to TRBD1. Germline CDR1 is MDHEN and CDR2 is SYDVKM. There are 14 residues in the CDR3. Trimming removed 5 bases from V and 6 bases from J; junction bases left unmatched: 7. CDR3 coding DNA: TGTGCCAGCAGTCCCGGGACAGGGGTAGTCGAGCAGTACTTC. Amino acids: CASSPGTGVVEQYF.

CDR3 protein: CASSQSWRNGYTF. CDR3 sequence (DNA): TGTGCCAGCAGCCAATCGTGGCGGAATGGCTACACCTTC. The gene calls are TRBV16 and TRBJ1-2; D uncertain. Germline V gene data show CDR1 as KGHSY and CDR2 as FQNENV. This CDR3 is built from 13 residues. The V and J ends lost 0 bases and 6 bases respectively, with 8 bases between them.